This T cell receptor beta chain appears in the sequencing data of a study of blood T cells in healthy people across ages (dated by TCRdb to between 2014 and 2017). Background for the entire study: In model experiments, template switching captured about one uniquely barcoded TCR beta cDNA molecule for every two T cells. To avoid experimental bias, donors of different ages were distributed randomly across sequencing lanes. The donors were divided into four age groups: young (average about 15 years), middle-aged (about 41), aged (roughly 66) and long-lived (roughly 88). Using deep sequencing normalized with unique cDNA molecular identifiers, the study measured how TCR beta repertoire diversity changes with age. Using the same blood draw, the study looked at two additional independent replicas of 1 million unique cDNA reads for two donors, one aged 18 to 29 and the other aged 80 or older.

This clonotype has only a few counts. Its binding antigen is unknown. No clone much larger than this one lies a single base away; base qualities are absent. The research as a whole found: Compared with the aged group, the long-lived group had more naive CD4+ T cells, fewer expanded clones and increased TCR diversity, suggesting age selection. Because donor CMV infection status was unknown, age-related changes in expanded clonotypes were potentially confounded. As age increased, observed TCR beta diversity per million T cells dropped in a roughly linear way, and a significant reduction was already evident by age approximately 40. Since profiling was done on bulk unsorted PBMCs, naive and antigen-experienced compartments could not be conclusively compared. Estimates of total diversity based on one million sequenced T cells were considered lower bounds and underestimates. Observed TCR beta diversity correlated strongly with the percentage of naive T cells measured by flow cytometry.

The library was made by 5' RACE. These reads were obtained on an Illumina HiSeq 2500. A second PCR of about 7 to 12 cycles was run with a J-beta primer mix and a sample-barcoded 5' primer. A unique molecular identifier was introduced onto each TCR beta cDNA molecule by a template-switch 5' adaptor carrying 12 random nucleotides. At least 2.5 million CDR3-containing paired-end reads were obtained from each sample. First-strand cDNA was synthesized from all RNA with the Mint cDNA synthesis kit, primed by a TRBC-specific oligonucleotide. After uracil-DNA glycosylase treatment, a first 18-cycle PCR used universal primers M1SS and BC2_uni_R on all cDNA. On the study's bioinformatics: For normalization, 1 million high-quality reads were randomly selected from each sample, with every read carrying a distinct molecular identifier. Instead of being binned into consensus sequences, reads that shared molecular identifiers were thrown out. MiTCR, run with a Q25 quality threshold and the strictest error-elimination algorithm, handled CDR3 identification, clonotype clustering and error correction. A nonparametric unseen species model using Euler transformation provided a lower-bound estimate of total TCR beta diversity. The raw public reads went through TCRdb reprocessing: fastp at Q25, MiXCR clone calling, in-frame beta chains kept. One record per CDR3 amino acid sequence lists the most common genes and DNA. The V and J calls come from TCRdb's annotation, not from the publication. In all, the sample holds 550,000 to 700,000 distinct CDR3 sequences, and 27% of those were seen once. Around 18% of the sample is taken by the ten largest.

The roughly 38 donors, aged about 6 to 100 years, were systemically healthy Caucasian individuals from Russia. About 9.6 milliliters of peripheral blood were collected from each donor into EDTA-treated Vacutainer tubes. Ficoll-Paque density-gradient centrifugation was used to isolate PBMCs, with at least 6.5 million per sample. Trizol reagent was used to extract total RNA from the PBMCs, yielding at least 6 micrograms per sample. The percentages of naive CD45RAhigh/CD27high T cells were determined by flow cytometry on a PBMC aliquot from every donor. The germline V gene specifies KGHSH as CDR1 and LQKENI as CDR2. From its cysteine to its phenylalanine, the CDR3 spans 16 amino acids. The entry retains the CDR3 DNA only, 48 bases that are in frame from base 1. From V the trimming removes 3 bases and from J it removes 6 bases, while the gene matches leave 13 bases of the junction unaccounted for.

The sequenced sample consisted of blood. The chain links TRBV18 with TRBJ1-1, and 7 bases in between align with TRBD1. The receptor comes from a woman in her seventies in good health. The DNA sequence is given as TGTGCCAGCTCACCGAGGCAGGGGGAGGGAAGGGCTGAAGCTTTCTTT. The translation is CASSPRQGEGRAEAFF. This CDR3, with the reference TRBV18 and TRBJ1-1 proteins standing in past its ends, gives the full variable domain NAGVMQNPRHLVRRRGQEARLRCSPMKGHSHVYWYRQLPEEGLKFMVYLQKENIIDESGMPKERFSAEFPKEGPSILRIQQVVRGDSAAYFCASSPRQGEGRAEAFFGQGTRLTVV.